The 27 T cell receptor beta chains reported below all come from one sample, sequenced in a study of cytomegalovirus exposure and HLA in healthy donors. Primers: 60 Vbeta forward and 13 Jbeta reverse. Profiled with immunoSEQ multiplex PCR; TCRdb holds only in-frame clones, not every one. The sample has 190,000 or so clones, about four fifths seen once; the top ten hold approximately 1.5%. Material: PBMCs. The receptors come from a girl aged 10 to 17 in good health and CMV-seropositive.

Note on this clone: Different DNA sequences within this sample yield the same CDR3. CDR3 region: CASSFSDNSPLHF. CDR3 nucleotide sequence: TGTGCCAGCAGCTTTAGCGATAATTCACCCCTCCACTTT. The genes are TRBV5-4 and TRBJ1-6; the D is unclear. Trimming pared 2 bases from V and 5 bases from J, leaving 5 bases between. The germline V gene encodes CDR1 SGHNT and CDR2 YYREEE (reference sequence). This CDR3 has 13 residues.

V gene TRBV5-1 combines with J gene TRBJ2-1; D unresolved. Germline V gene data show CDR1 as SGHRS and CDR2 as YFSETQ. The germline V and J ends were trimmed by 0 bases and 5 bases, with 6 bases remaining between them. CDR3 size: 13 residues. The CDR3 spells CASSLELNNEQFF. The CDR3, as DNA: TGCGCCAGCAGCTTGGAATTAAACAATGAGCAGTTCTTC.

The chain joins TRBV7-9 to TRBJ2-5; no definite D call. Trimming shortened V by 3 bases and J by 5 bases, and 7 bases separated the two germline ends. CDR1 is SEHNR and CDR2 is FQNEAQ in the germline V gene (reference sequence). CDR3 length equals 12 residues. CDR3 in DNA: TGTGCCAGCAGCTTCGACTCGGAGACCCAGTACTTC. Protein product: CASSFDSETQYF. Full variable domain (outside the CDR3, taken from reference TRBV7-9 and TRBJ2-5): DTGVSQNPRHKITKRGQNVTFRCDPISEHNRLYWYRQTLGQGPEFLTYFQNEAQLEKSRLLSDRFSAERPKGSFSTLEIQRTEQGDSAMYLCASSFDSETQYFGPGTRLLVL.

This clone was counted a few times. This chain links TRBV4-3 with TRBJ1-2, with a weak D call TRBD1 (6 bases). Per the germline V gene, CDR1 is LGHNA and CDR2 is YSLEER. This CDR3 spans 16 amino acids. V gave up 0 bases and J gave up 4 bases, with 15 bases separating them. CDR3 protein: CASSQERTEPTYGYTF. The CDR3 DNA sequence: TGCGCCAGCAGCCAAGAAAGGACAGAGCCGACCTATGGCTACACCTTC.

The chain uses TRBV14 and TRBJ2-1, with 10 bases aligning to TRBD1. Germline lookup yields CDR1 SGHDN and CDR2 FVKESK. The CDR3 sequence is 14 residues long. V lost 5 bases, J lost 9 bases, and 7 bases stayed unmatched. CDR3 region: CASSSGTGVSEQFF. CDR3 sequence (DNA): TGTGCCAGCAGCTCCGGGACAGGGGTCTCTGAGCAGTTCTTC.

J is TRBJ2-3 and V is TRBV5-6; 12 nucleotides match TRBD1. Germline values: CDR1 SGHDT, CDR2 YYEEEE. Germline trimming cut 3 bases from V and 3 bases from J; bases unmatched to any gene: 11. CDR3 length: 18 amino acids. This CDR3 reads CASSSTGGTGGRTDTQYF. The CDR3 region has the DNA TGTGCCAGCAGCTCAACCGGGGGGACAGGGGGCCGGACAGATACGCAGTATTTT.

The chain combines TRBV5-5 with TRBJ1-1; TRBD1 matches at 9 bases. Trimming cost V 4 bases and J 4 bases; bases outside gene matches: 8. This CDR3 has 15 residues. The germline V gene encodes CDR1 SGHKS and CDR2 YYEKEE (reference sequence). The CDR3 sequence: CASSTGTGRLTEAFF. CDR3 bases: TGTGCCAGCAGCACCGGGACAGGGCGGCTCACTGAAGCTTTCTTT.

The CDR3: CASSSFSGGASWLQFF. The CDR3 DNA sequence: TGTGCCAGCAGCTCCTTTAGCGGGGGGGCCTCTTGGTTGCAGTTCTTC. V is TRBV13 and J is TRBJ2-1, with 11 nucleotides matching TRBD2. The CDR3 has 16 residues. Trimming took 4 bases from V and 12 from J; bases not matched to a gene: 14. From germline, CDR1 is PRHDT and CDR2 FYEKMQ (reference sequence).

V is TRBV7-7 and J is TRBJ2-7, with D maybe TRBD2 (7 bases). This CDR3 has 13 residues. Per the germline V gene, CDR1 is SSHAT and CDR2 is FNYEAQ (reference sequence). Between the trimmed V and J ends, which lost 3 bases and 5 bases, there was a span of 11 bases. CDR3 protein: CASSFGGGDEQYF. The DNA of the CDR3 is TGTGCCAGCAGCTTTGGGGGGGGCGACGAGCAGTACTTC.

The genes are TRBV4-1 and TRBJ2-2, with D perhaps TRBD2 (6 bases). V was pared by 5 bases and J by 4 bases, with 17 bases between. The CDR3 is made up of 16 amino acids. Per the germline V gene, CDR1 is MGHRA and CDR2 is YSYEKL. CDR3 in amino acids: CASSYGTPIFTGELFF. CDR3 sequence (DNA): TGCGCCAGCAGCTACGGGACTCCCATCTTCACCGGGGAGCTGTTTTTT.

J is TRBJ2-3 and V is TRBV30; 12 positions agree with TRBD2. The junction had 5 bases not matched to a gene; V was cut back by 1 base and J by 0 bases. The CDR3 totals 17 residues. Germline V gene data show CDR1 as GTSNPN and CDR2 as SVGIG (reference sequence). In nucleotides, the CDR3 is TGTGCCTGGAGTGGTCTGGGGACTAGCGGGAGCACAGATACGCAGTATTTT. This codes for CAWSGLGTSGSTDTQYF.

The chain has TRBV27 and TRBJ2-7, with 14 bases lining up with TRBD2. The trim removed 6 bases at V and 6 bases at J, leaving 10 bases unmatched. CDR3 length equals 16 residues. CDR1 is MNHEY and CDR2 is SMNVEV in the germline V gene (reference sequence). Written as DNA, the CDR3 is TGTGCCAGCAGCCCCGGGACTAGCGGGGGCCCGCTCGAGCAGTACTTC. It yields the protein CASSPGTSGGPLEQYF.

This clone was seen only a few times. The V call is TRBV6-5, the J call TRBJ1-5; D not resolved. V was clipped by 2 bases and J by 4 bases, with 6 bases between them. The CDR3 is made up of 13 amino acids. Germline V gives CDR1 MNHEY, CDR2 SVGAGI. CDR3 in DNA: TGTGCCAGCAGTTACGGGCAGAATCAGCCCCAGCATTTT. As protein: CASSYGQNQPQHF.

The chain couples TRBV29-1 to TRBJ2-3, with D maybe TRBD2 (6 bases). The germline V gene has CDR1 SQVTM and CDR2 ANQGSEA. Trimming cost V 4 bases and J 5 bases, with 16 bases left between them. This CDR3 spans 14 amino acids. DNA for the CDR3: TGCAGCGTTGGAGGGACTGGAAGGGGAGATACGCAGTATTTT. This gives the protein CSVGGTGRGDTQYF.

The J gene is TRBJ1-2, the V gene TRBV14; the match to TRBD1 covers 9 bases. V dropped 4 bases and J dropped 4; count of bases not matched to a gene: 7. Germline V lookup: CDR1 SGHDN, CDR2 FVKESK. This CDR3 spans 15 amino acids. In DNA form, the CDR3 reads TGTGCCAGCAGCCCCTGGGGACAGGGCGGCTATGGCTACACCTTC. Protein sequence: CASSPWGQGGYGYTF.

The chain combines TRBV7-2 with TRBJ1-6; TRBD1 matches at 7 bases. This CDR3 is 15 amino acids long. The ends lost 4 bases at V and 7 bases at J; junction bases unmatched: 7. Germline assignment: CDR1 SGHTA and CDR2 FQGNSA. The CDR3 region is CASSSFGDSNSPLHF. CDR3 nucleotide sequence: TGTGCCAGCAGCTCCTTCGGGGACAGCAATTCACCCCTCCACTTT.

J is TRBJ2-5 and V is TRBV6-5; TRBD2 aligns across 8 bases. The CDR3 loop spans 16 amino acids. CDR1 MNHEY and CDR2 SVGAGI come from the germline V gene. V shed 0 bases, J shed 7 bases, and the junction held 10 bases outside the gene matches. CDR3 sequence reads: CASSYSLVARGGTQYF. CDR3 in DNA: TGTGCCAGCAGTTACTCGTTAGTGGCACGGGGGGGGACCCAGTACTTC.

The CDR3 loop is CASSPQGAPGQPQHF. DNA for the CDR3: TGTGCCAGCTCACCCCAGGGGGCGCCGGGGCAGCCCCAGCATTTT. J is TRBJ1-5 and V is TRBV18; TRBD1 matches 8 bases. V trimming: 3 bases; J trimming: 7 bases; junction bases outside the gene matches: 8. The CDR3 is made up of 15 amino acids. Germline CDR1 reads KGHSH; CDR2 reads LQKENI.

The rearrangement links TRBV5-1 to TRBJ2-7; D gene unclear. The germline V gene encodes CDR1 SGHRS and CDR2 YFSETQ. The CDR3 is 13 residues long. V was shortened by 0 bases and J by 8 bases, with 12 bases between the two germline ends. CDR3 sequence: CASSLGPVLQQYF. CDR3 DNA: TGCGCCAGCAGCTTGGGGCCTGTTCTCCAGCAGTACTTC.

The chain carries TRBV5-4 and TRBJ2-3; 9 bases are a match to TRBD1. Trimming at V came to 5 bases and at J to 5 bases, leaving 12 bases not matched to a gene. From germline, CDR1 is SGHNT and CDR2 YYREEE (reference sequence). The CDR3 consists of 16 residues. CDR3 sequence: CASSQLGTGLGDTQYF. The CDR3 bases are TGTGCCAGCAGTCAACTGGGGACAGGGCTGGGAGATACGCAGTATTTT.

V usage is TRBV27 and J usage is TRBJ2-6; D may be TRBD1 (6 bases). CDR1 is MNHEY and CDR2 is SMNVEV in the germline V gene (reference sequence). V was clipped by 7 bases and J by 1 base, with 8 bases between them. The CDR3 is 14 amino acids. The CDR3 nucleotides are TGTGCCAGCAAGGGGGTATCTGGGGCCAACGTCCTGACTTTC. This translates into CASKGVSGANVLTF.

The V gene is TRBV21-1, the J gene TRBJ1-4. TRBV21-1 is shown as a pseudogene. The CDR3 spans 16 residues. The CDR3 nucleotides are TGTGCCAGCAGCAAAGTAGAGAGGCCAACTAATGAAAAACTGTTTTTT. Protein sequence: CASSKVERPTNEKLFF.

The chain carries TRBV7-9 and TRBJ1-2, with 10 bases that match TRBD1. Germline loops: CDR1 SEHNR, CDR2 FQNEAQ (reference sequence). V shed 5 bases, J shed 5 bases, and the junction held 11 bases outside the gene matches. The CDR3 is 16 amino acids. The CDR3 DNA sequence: TGTGCCAGCAGCCAAGGAGGACAGGGGGGGAGATATGGCTACACCTTC. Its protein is CASSQGGQGGRYGYTF.

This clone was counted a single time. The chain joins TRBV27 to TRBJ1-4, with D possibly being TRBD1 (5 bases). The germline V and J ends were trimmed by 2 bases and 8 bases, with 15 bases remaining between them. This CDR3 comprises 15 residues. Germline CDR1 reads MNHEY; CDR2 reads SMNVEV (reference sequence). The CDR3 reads CASSLGGDSSEKLFF. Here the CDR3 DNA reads TGTGCCAGCAGTTTAGGGGGGGACTCGTCGGAAAAACTGTTTTTT.

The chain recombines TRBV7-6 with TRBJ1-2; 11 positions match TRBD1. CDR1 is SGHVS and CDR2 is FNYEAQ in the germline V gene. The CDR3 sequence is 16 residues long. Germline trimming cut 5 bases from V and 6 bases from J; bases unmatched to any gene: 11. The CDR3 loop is CASSPGDRGATNGYTF. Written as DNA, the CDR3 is TGTGCCAGCAGCCCCGGGGACAGGGGGGCTACTAATGGCTACACCTTC.

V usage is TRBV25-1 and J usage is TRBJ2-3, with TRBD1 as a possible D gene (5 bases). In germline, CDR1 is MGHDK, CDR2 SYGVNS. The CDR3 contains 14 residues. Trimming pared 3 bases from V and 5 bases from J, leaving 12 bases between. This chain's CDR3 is CASSDPRQIDTQYF. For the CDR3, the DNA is TGTGCCAGCAGTGATCCCCGACAGATAGATACGCAGTATTTT.

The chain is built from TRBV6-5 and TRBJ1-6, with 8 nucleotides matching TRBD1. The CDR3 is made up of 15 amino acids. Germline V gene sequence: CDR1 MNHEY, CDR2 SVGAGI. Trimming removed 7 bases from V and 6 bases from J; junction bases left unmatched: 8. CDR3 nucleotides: TGTGCCAGCACCCAATCGACAGGGGCTAATTCACCCCTCCACTTT. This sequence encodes CASTQSTGANSPLHF.